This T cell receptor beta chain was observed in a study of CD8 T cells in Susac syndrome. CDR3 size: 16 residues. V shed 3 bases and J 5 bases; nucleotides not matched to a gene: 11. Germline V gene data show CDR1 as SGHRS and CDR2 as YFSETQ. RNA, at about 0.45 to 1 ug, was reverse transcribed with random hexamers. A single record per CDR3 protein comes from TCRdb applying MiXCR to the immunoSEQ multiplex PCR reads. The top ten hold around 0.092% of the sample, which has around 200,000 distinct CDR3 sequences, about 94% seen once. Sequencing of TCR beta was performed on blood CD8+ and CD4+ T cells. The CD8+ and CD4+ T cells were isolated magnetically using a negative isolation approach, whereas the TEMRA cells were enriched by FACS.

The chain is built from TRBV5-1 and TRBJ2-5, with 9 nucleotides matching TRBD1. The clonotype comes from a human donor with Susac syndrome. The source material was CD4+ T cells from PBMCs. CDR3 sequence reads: CASSSLTGGSSETQYF. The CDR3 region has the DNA TGCGCCAGCAGCTCGTTAACAGGGGGCTCGTCGGAGACCCAGTACTTC. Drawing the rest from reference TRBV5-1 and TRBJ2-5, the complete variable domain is KAGVTQTPRYLIKTRGQQVTLSCSPISGHRSVSWYQQTPGQGLQFLFEYFSETQRNKGNFPGRFSGRQFSNSRSEMNVSTLELGDSALYLCASSSLTGGSSETQYFGPGTRLLVL.